Listed below are T cell receptor beta chains from one sample, sequenced in a study of cytomegalovirus exposure and HLA in healthy donors. Assay: immunoSEQ multiplex PCR; the TCRdb copy retains only in-frame clones and omits some. This table has about 130,000 clones, 70% to 85% appearing once. The sequenced sample was PBMCs. The receptors here all came from a boy younger than 10 in good health and CMV-seronegative. Both conserved end residues are part of each CDR3. A D gene is named only where the DNA matches it firmly. Rows may omit the clone size; those that give it use once, few, many or a size class.

j_call: TRBJ2-5; v_call: TRBV11-2; clone_size: NA; cdr3_length: 15; d_call: NA; cdr3_nt: TGTGCCAGCAGCTCCTCGCCGGGACAACAAGAGACCCAGTACTTC; cdr3_aa: CASSSSPGQQETQYF
j_call: TRBJ2-7; v_call: TRBV4-3; clone_size: NA; cdr3_length: 15; d_call: TRBD2; cdr3_nt: TGCGCCAGCAGCCAAGAGCTAGCGGGTTCCTACGAGCAGTACTTC; cdr3_aa: CASSQELAGSYEQYF
j_call: TRBJ2-7; v_call: TRBV9; clone_size: NA; cdr3_length: 14; d_call: NA; cdr3_nt: TGTGCCAGCAGCGTCGGAGGAGGTCCCTACGAGCAGTACTTC; cdr3_aa: CASSVGGGPYEQYF
j_call: TRBJ1-1; v_call: TRBV30; clone_size: NA; cdr3_length: 8; d_call: NA; cdr3_nt: TGTGCCTGCAGAGAAGCTTTCTTT; cdr3_aa: CACREAFF
j_call: TRBJ2-3; v_call: TRBV5-1; clone_size: once; cdr3_length: 18; d_call: TRBD2; cdr3_nt: TGCGCCAGCAGCTCCCCTGAGTCCGGGACTAAGGTCACAGATACGCAGTATTTT; cdr3_aa: CASSSPESGTKVTDTQYF
j_call: TRBJ2-7; v_call: TRBV5-1; clone_size: NA; cdr3_length: 14; d_call: TRBD2; cdr3_nt: TGCGCCAGCAGCCCGGCTAGCGGGGGTTACGAGCAGTACTTC; cdr3_aa: CASSPASGGYEQYF
j_call: TRBJ2-5; v_call: TRBV6-1; clone_size: NA; cdr3_length: 15; d_call: NA; cdr3_nt: TGTGCCAGCAGTGAATTGGGACTGTGGGGGGAGACCCAGTACTTC; cdr3_aa: CASSELGLWGETQYF
j_call: TRBJ2-6; v_call: TRBV2; clone_size: NA; cdr3_length: 15; d_call: NA; cdr3_nt: TGTGCCAGCAGTGAAGGGCCCTTCCTGGCCAACGTCCTGACTTTC; cdr3_aa: CASSEGPFLANVLTF
j_call: TRBJ1-5; v_call: TRBV27; clone_size: NA; cdr3_length: 14; d_call: NA; cdr3_nt: TGTGCCAGCAGTTCAGGGACTGCCTGGCAGCCCCAGCATTTT; cdr3_aa: CASSSGTAWQPQHF
j_call: TRBJ2-1; v_call: TRBV9; clone_size: NA; cdr3_length: 16; d_call: TRBD2; cdr3_nt: TGTGCCAGCAGCGTTCTAGCGGGAGGGGCTTACAATGAGCAGTTCTTC; cdr3_aa: CASSVLAGGAYNEQFF
j_call: TRBJ2-2; v_call: TRBV25-1; clone_size: NA; cdr3_length: 13; d_call: NA; cdr3_nt: TGTGCCAGCAGTGCGGGAGAGACCGGGGAGCTGTTTTTT; cdr3_aa: CASSAGETGELFF
j_call: TRBJ1-1; v_call: TRBV10-3; clone_size: once; cdr3_length: 17; d_call: TRBD1; cdr3_nt: TGTGCCATCAATAGACAGGGTTTCATAGAGGGGGTGACTGAAGCTTTCTTT; cdr3_aa: CAINRQGFIEGVTEAFF
j_call: TRBJ1-4; v_call: TRBV27; clone_size: NA; cdr3_length: 11; d_call: NA; cdr3_nt: TGTGCCAGCAGTTCAGGTGAAAAACTGTTTTTT; cdr3_aa: CASSSGEKLFF
j_call: TRBJ2-2; v_call: TRBV15; clone_size: NA; cdr3_length: 19; d_call: TRBD1; cdr3_nt: TGTGCCACCAGCAGAGATTTGGGGACAGGTCGACTGAACACCGGGGAGCTGTTTTTT; cdr3_aa: CATSRDLGTGRLNTGELFF
j_call: TRBJ2-3; v_call: TRBV7-2; clone_size: few; cdr3_length: 16; d_call: TRBD2; cdr3_nt: TGTGCCAGCAGCTTAGTGTCTAGCGGGGGAAAAGTTACGCAGTATTTT; cdr3_aa: CASSLVSSGGKVTQYF
j_call: TRBJ2-1; v_call: TRBV13; clone_size: once; cdr3_length: 15; d_call: TRBD1; cdr3_nt: TGTGCCAGCAGGGATACAGGGGAACCCTACAATGAGCAGTTCTTC; cdr3_aa: CASRDTGEPYNEQFF
j_call: TRBJ1-4; v_call: TRBV30; clone_size: NA; cdr3_length: 13; d_call: TRBD1; cdr3_nt: TGTGCCGGCCAGGGACAGGGTGGCGAAAAACTGTTTTTT; cdr3_aa: CAGQGQGGEKLFF
j_call: TRBJ2-1; v_call: TRBV6-5; clone_size: NA; cdr3_length: 15; d_call: NA; cdr3_nt: TGTGCCAGCAGTTACTCTTTCTCAGGGCGAAATGAGCAGTTCTTC; cdr3_aa: CASSYSFSGRNEQFF
j_call: TRBJ1-2; v_call: TRBV7-9; clone_size: NA; cdr3_length: 16; d_call: NA; cdr3_nt: TGTGCCAGCACCTCGTTGTGGGGGGGCCCTAACTATGGCTACATCTTC; cdr3_aa: CASTSLWGGPNYGYIF
j_call: TRBJ2-3; v_call: TRBV7-2; clone_size: NA; cdr3_length: 16; d_call: TRBD2; cdr3_nt: TGTGCCAGCAGCTTAGGACCGGGACTAACCACAGATACGCAGTATTTT; cdr3_aa: CASSLGPGLTTDTQYF
j_call: TRBJ2-2; v_call: TRBV7-9; clone_size: NA; cdr3_length: 18; d_call: NA; cdr3_nt: TGTGCCAGCAGCGGACTGGGACTTCGAAAGCGTGACACCGGGGAGCTGTTTTTT; cdr3_aa: CASSGLGLRKRDTGELFF
j_call: TRBJ1-2; v_call: TRBV7-9; clone_size: NA; cdr3_length: 16; d_call: TRBD1; cdr3_nt: TGTGCCAGCAGCCCGCTCTTAGGAGGGGGCACCTATGGCTACACCTTC; cdr3_aa: CASSPLLGGGTYGYTF
j_call: TRBJ2-1; v_call: TRBV18; clone_size: NA; cdr3_length: 16; d_call: TRBD1; cdr3_nt: TGTGCCAGCTCACCGATCCGGGACAGGGTCGACAATGAGCAGTTCTTC; cdr3_aa: CASSPIRDRVDNEQFF
j_call: TRBJ2-1; v_call: TRBV19; clone_size: NA; cdr3_length: 16; d_call: TRBD2; cdr3_nt: TGTGCCAGTACCCCTCAAACGGGACTAGACTACAATGAGCAGTTCTTC; cdr3_aa: CASTPQTGLDYNEQFF
j_call: TRBJ1-5; v_call: TRBV19; clone_size: NA; cdr3_length: 17; d_call: NA; cdr3_nt: TGTGCCAGTAGTATACGGGGGGGATTCGGGAATAATCAGCCCCAGCATTTT; cdr3_aa: CASSIRGGFGNNQPQHF
j_call: TRBJ1-1; v_call: TRBV2; clone_size: few; cdr3_length: 14; d_call: NA; cdr3_nt: TGTGCCAGCAGTGAATGGAGAGATAACACTGAAGCTTTCTTT; cdr3_aa: CASSEWRDNTEAFF
j_call: TRBJ2-7; v_call: TRBV19; clone_size: NA; cdr3_length: 13; d_call: NA; cdr3_nt: TGTGCCAGTACACAAGCAGGGTCCGACGAGCAGTACTTC; cdr3_aa: CASTQAGSDEQYF
j_call: TRBJ1-1; v_call: TRBV19; clone_size: NA; cdr3_length: 12; d_call: NA; cdr3_nt: TGTGCCAGTTGGTCGGGTCTCACTGAAGCTTTCTTT; cdr3_aa: CASWSGLTEAFF
j_call: TRBJ1-2; v_call: TRBV15; clone_size: NA; cdr3_length: 15; d_call: TRBD1; cdr3_nt: TGTGCCACCAGCAGCCGGGGGACAGGGTTAGGGAGCTACACCTTC; cdr3_aa: CATSSRGTGLGSYTF
j_call: TRBJ1-2; v_call: TRBV5-4; clone_size: NA; cdr3_length: 19; d_call: TRBD1; cdr3_nt: TGTGCCAGCAGCTTGGCCAGGGGGACAGTGGTTACAGCTAACTATGGCTACACCTTC; cdr3_aa: CASSLARGTVVTANYGYTF
j_call: TRBJ1-2; v_call: TRBV9; clone_size: NA; cdr3_length: 16; d_call: TRBD1; cdr3_nt: TGTGCCAGCAGCGTAGTCCCTGGAGGACAGGATTATGGCTACACCTTC; cdr3_aa: CASSVVPGGQDYGYTF
j_call: TRBJ2-5; v_call: TRBV7-6; clone_size: few; cdr3_length: 13; d_call: TRBD1; cdr3_nt: TGTGCCAGCAGCTTAAGGGGGCGGGAGACCCAGTACTTC; cdr3_aa: CASSLRGRETQYF